This paragraph reports one T cell receptor (beta chain). Its antigen is currently unknown. The CDR3 is 16 residues long. TCRdb recomputed calls from the RT-PCR reads with MiXCR, one row per CDR3 protein. The data show about 160,000 distinct CDR3 sequences, approximately 11% seen once. The data belong to a study of response to subunit inactivated influenza vaccine. General study points: It was the authors' suggestion that each seasonal influenza vaccination recruits few new T cells.

Sequenced material: non-naive T cells sorted from PBMCs, taken 35 to 45 days after vaccination. The V and J genes are TRBV21-1 and TRBJ1-1. TRBV21-1 is a documented pseudogene. This receptor was obtained from a man in his forties or fifties who received an inactivated influenza vaccine. In DNA form, the CDR3 reads TGTGCCAGCAGCCCCCCCGGGCCTTCCGGGAACACTGAAGCTTTCTTT. Translating it yields CASSPPGPSGNTEAFF.